The 32 T cell receptor beta chains below all came from one sample that was sequenced in a study of T cell responses to AZD1222 COVID-19 vaccine. Here immunoSEQ multiplex PCR was the method, and the copy in TCRdb shows in-frame clones only, minus some. Of just over 150,000 clones detected, approximately 90% appear once; the ten largest clones hold about 7%. The sequences come from peripheral blood, collected after recovery from COVID-19. These TCRs come from an adult who had recovered from COVID-19.

This rearrangement joins TRBV7-2 to TRBJ1-3; D gene unclear. The CDR3 spans 15 residues. In germline, CDR1 is SGHTA, CDR2 FQGNSA. V dropped 3 bases and J dropped 0 bases, with 9 bases sitting between them. This CDR3 reads CASSFQGNSGNTIYF. For the CDR3, the DNA is TGTGCCAGCAGCTTTCAAGGCAACTCTGGAAACACCATATATTTT.

The V gene is TRBV6-5, the J gene TRBJ2-2, with D unclear. The CDR3 runs 16 residues. Per germline, CDR1 MNHEY and CDR2 SVGAGI. The V and J ends lost 0 bases and 1 base respectively, with 9 bases between them. DNA of the CDR3: TGTGCCAGCAGTTACTCGATGGCGGAGAACACCGGGGAGCTGTTTTTT. It yields the protein CASSYSMAENTGELFF.

V and J are TRBV5-1 and TRBJ2-3; TRBD1 aligns across 9 bases. CDR1 is SGHRS, CDR2 YFSETQ, per germline. The CDR3 length is 16 residues. V shed 0 bases, J shed 1 base, and the junction held 3 bases outside the gene matches. CDR3 sequence: CASSLVWTGGTDTQYF. The CDR3 nucleotides read TGCGCCAGCAGCTTGGTCTGGACAGGGGGCACAGATACGCAGTATTTT. Full variable domain (outside the CDR3, taken from reference TRBV5-1 and TRBJ2-3): KAGVTQTPRYLIKTRGQQVTLSCSPISGHRSVSWYQQTPGQGLQFLFEYFSETQRNKGNFPGRFSGRQFSNSRSEMNVSTLELGDSALYLCASSLVWTGGTDTQYFGPGTRLTVL.

With respect to this clone: The identical CDR3 is also encoded by other nucleotide sequences in the sample. The chain is built from TRBV18 and TRBJ2-5; the D is unclear. Germline loops: CDR1 KGHSH, CDR2 LQKENI. This CDR3 contains 12 residues. V shed 3 bases and J shed 0 bases, with 2 bases lying between them. The CDR3 is CASSPNQETQYF. The CDR3 nucleotides are TGTGCCAGCTCACCCAACCAAGAGACCCAGTACTTC.

V usage is TRBV12-5 and J usage is TRBJ2-2, with D perhaps matching TRBD2 (6 bases). Trimming stripped 1 base from V and 2 bases from J, with 14 bases between. The CDR3 runs to 17 residues. The germline V gene encodes CDR1 LGHNT and CDR2 FRNRAP. CDR3 nucleotides: TGTGCTAGTGGTTTGGGTTTAGCGGCTCTTAACACCGGGGAGCTGTTTTTT. This gives the protein CASGLGLAALNTGELFF.

The rearrangement uses TRBV3-1 (or the pseudogene TRBV3-2) and TRBJ1-1; D is unresolved. Germline V gene sequence: CDR1 LGHDT, CDR2 YNNKEL (reference sequence). This CDR3 is 12 amino acids long. Trimming took 4 bases from V and 6 from J, leaving 9 bases between them. The CDR3 coding sequence is TGTGCCAGCAGCCTCCTTAGCGCTGAAGCTTTCTTT. Protein product: CASSLLSAEAFF.

The genes are TRBV3-1 (or the pseudogene TRBV3-2) and TRBJ1-1; the match to TRBD1 covers 9 bases. Germline V gene sequence: CDR1 LGHDT, CDR2 YNNKEL (reference sequence). V was clipped by 4 bases and J by 4 bases; unmatched bases: 1. This CDR3 contains 13 residues. DNA of the CDR3: TGTGCCAGCAGCCTGGACAGGGGCACTGAAGCTTTCTTT. It encodes CASSLDRGTEAFF.

The V gene is TRBV6-4, the J gene TRBJ1-5, with D maybe TRBD1 (5 bases). Germline assignment: CDR1 MRHNA and CDR2 SNTAGT. The V end lost 3 bases, the J end lost 6 bases, and 15 bases lay between the germline ends. The CDR3 has 15 residues. The CDR3, as DNA: TGTGCCAGCAGTGAAGCTCCGGGGGTTCGTCAGCCCCAGCATTTT. As protein: CASSEAPGVRQPQHF.

The rearrangement links TRBV11-3 to TRBJ2-5, with TRBD1 identical over 8 bases. Unmatched junction bases numbered 15, after V lost 5 bases and J lost 7 bases. This CDR3 is built from 16 residues. CDR1 is SGHNT and CDR2 is YENEEA in the germline V gene. CDR3 sequence reads: CASSPAGGDPSGTQYF. The DNA for the CDR3 is TGTGCCAGCAGCCCGGCAGGGGGCGATCCCTCTGGGACCCAGTACTTC.

The chain joins TRBV2 to TRBJ2-7, with TRBD2 as a possible D gene (6 bases). Germline V lookup: CDR1 SNHLY, CDR2 FYNNEI. CDR3 size: 13 residues. The V gene lost 8 bases and the J gene lost 2 bases, with 13 bases spanning the gap. CDR3 in DNA: TGTGCCAGCCTAGGAGGGACCACCTACGAGCAGTACTTC. Translating it yields CASLGGTTYEQYF.

J is TRBJ1-4 and V is TRBV20-1; TRBD1 matches at 7 bases. Germline CDR1 and CDR2: DFQATT and SNEGSKA (reference sequence). This CDR3 is built from 15 residues. J gave up 4 bases and V 3 bases, and 8 bases lay outside the gene matches. CDR3 sequence (DNA): TGCAGTGCTAGTGACGGGACAGCGGGTAATGAAAAACTGTTTTTT. This translates into CSASDGTAGNEKLFF.

This clone was counted once. The sample holds other DNA sequences that translate to the same CDR3. The chain joins TRBV9 to TRBJ1-2, with 10 bases matching TRBD1. This CDR3 is 16 amino acids long. Per germline, CDR1 SGDLS and CDR2 YYNGEE. Unmatched junction bases numbered 7, after V lost 0 bases and J lost 5 bases. CDR3 amino acids: CASSVDGPGQGYGYTF. The DNA for the CDR3 is TGTGCCAGCAGCGTAGATGGACCGGGACAGGGGTATGGCTACACCTTC.

CDR3 residues: CASSFWGQGAETGELFF. The CDR3 DNA follows: TGTGCCAGCAGCTTTTGGGGACAGGGGGCCGAGACCGGGGAGCTGTTTTTT. V usage is TRBV7-2 and J usage is TRBJ2-2; TRBD1 aligns across 12 bases. This CDR3 spans 17 amino acids. Germline lookup yields CDR1 SGHTA and CDR2 FQGNSA. The junction had 7 bases not matched to a gene; V was cut back by 3 bases and J by 5 bases.

This clone has more than one count but fewer than ten. This chain joins TRBV15 and TRBJ2-4; TRBD1 agrees at 8 bases. V was clipped by 6 bases and J by 4 bases; unmatched bases: 14. CDR3 size: 17 residues. Germline assignment: CDR1 LNHNV and CDR2 YYDKDF (reference sequence). This CDR3 is CATRGEWTGQVKNIQYF. CDR3 coding DNA: TGTGCCACCAGAGGGGAGTGGACGGGACAGGTTAAAAACATTCAGTACTTC.

The CDR3 is CASSGRRGEGSYNEQFF. The CDR3 region has the DNA TGTGCCAGCAGCGGACGTAGGGGGGAGGGCTCCTACAATGAGCAGTTCTTC. The chain uses TRBV9 and TRBJ2-1; D perhaps matches TRBD2 (7 bases). The length of the CDR3 is 17 residues. The V gene lost 3 bases and the J gene lost 0 bases, with 16 bases spanning the gap. CDR1 and CDR2 from the germline V gene are SGDLS and YYNGEE.

The chain recombines TRBV27 with TRBJ1-2; D unclear. This CDR3 region has 12 residues. Germline V gene lookup returns CDR1 MNHEY and CDR2 SMNVEV (reference sequence). V shed 6 bases and J shed 7 bases, with 12 bases lying between them. The CDR3 DNA follows: TGTGCCAGCAGCTCCCTCGGCTCTGGCTACACCTTC. Its protein product is CASSSLGSGYTF.

The sample holds one count of this clone. This chain joins TRBV28 and TRBJ2-3; 11 bases agree with TRBD1. CDR1 is MDHEN and CDR2 is SYDVKM in the germline V gene. This CDR3 has 15 residues. V gave up 3 bases and J gave up 5 bases; unmatched junction bases: 4. The CDR3 is CASSFSGTGGDTQYF. CDR3 DNA sequence: TGTGCCAGCAGTTTTAGCGGGACAGGGGGAGATACGCAGTATTTT.

The genes are TRBV2 and TRBJ2-1, with D unclear. The CDR3 is 15 residues long. Germline V gives CDR1 SNHLY, CDR2 FYNNEI. V shed 2 bases and J shed 5 bases, with 13 bases lying between them. The CDR3 spells CASSERDIADNEQFF. The DNA of the CDR3 is TGTGCCAGCAGTGAACGCGACATTGCTGACAATGAGCAGTTCTTC.

J is TRBJ2-7 and V is TRBV13, with D possibly TRBD2 on 6 matching bases. The ends were cut back, 2 bases at V and 3 bases at J, with 11 bases in the middle. The V gene's germline CDR1 is PRHDT and CDR2 FYEKMQ (reference sequence). CDR3 length: 14 amino acids. The CDR3 sequence: CASSLYGGIYEQYF. Written as DNA, the CDR3 is TGTGCCAGCAGCTTATATGGGGGGATCTACGAGCAGTACTTC.

The chain joins TRBV5-1 to TRBJ2-1; D unclear. Germline V gene sequence: CDR1 SGHRS, CDR2 YFSETQ. There are 15 residues in the CDR3. The V end lost 0 bases, the J end lost 5 bases, and 12 bases lay between the germline ends. The CDR3 reads CASSLVSAGNNEQFF. Here the CDR3 DNA reads TGCGCCAGCAGCTTGGTTTCGGCCGGTAACAATGAGCAGTTCTTC.

The V and J genes are TRBV7-3 and TRBJ2-7; a possible D gene is TRBD1 (6 bases). The CDR3 has 13 residues. Trimming cost V 4 bases and J 5 bases, with 12 bases left between them. Germline lookup yields CDR1 SGHTA and CDR2 FQGTGA. Here the CDR3 DNA reads TGTGCCAGCAGCTACACCCGGGACAACGAGCAGTACTTC. It codes for CASSYTRDNEQYF.

The chain employs TRBV6-2 or TRBV6-3 and TRBJ2-1; 12 positions agree with TRBD2. The CDR3 runs 14 residues. The V gene's germline CDR1 is MNHEY and CDR2 SVGEGT. V lost 7 bases to trimming and J lost 6 bases; unmatched junction nucleotides: 4. Here the CDR3 reads CASTPSGGVNEQFF. The CDR3 DNA follows: TGTGCCAGCACCCCTAGCGGGGGGGTCAATGAGCAGTTCTTC.

The rearrangement links TRBV7-9 to TRBJ2-2, with 9 bases fitting TRBD1. This CDR3 is 15 amino acids long. Germline V gives CDR1 SEHNR, CDR2 FQNEAQ (reference sequence). V dropped 4 bases and J dropped 5; count of bases not matched to a gene: 5. The CDR3 DNA is TGTGCCAGCAGCTCGGGACAGGGAAATACCGGGGAGCTGTTTTTT. Translating gives CASSSGQGNTGELFF.

The rearrangement uses TRBV9 and TRBJ2-7, with 10 bases matching TRBD1. CDR1 is SGDLS and CDR2 is YYNGEE in the germline V gene. Trimming removed 3 bases from V and 4 bases from J; junction bases left unmatched: 4. CDR3 length: 14 amino acids. CDR3 coding DNA: TGTGCCAGCAGCGCCCGACAGGGGGCTTACGAGCAGTACTTC. Protein: CASSARQGAYEQYF.

The chain uses TRBV6-5 and TRBJ1-5; possibly TRBD1 for D (5 bases). The CDR3 length is 16 residues. Trimming pared 0 bases from V and 2 bases from J, leaving 11 bases between. Germline CDR1 reads MNHEY; CDR2 reads SVGAGI. The CDR3 DNA reads as TGTGCCAGCAGTTACTCGACCGGGGGTCGCAATCAGCCCCAGCATTTT. This encodes CASSYSTGGRNQPQHF.

V gene TRBV7-2 combines with J gene TRBJ2-7; 8 positions match TRBD2. The V segment lost 0 bases and the J segment 5 bases; nucleotides outside the gene matches: 12. The germline CDR1 and CDR2 sequences are SGHTA and FQGNSA. The CDR3 covers 17 residues. CDR3 sequence: CASSLASGRGGMDEQYF. The CDR3 coding sequence is TGTGCCAGCAGCTTAGCCAGCGGGAGAGGAGGTATGGACGAGCAGTACTTC.

This clone is medium-sized (0.01 to 0.1%). The chain has TRBV6-5 and TRBJ1-1, with 8 bases that match TRBD1. This CDR3 region has 16 residues. Germline trimming cut 4 bases from V and 3 bases from J; bases unmatched to any gene: 10. Germline values: CDR1 MNHEY, CDR2 SVGAGI. The CDR3: CASSSETTGAHTEAFF. In DNA, the CDR3 is TGTGCCAGCAGTTCAGAGACGACAGGGGCGCACACTGAAGCTTTCTTT.

The chain has TRBV19 and TRBJ1-6; D gene unclear. V was shortened by 5 bases and J by 6 bases, with 17 bases between the two germline ends. This CDR3 has 16 amino acids. CDR1 and CDR2 (germline): LNHDA, SQIVND (reference sequence). CDR3 protein: CASSLQGRDGNSPLHF. The CDR3 DNA reads TGTGCCAGTAGTCTTCAAGGTCGCGACGGTAATTCACCCCTCCACTTT.

The chain links TRBV9 to TRBJ1-1; D is uncertain. The CDR3 covers 13 residues. Germline values: CDR1 SGDLS, CDR2 YYNGEE. Trimming left V 4 bases short and J 3 bases short, with 10 bases between. The CDR3, as DNA: TGTGCCAGCAGCACCCGGACGGACACTGAAGCTTTCTTT. Encoded protein: CASSTRTDTEAFF.

The chain links TRBV12-3 or TRBV12-4 to TRBJ2-7; 7 bases are shared with TRBD2. The CDR3 consists of 13 residues. With 8 bases clipped from V and 7 bases from J, the junction kept 11 bases outside the gene matches. This chain's CDR3 is CASGGLVVLEQYF. In nucleotides, the CDR3 is TGTGCCAGCGGTGGACTAGTCGTATTGGAGCAGTACTTC.

The V and J genes are TRBV28 and TRBJ2-3, with D perhaps matching TRBD1 (5 bases). The V end lost 2 bases, the J end lost 5 bases, and 11 bases lay between the germline ends. Germline assignment: CDR1 MDHEN and CDR2 SYDVKM. CDR3 length equals 14 residues. The CDR3 sequence is CASSLTDSLDTQYF. CDR3 DNA: TGTGCCAGCAGTTTAACCGACAGCCTAGATACGCAGTATTTT.

The chain employs TRBV11-2 and TRBJ1-1, with 10 nucleotides matching TRBD1. CDR1 and CDR2 from the germline V gene are SGHAT and FQNNGV. J lost 7 bases, V lost 5 bases, and 7 bases had no gene match. The CDR3 totals 14 residues. The DNA for the CDR3 is TGTGCCAGCAGCCCGGGACAGGGGTTGAGTGAAGCTTTCTTT. Protein: CASSPGQGLSEAFF.